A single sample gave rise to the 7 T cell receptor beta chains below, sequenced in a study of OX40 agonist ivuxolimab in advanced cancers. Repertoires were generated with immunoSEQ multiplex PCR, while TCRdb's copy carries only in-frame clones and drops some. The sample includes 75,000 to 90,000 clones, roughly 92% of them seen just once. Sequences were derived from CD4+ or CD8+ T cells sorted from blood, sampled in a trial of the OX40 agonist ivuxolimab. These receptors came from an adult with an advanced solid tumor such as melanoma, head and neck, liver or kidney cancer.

In DNA form, the CDR3 reads TGCAGCGTTGGAGTTTCGGGGTCGGTCACGCAGTATTTT. Translated, it gives CSVGVSGSVTQYF. The J gene is TRBJ2-3, the V gene TRBV29-1; the D gene is possibly TRBD2 (5 bases). V lost 4 bases to trimming and J lost 9 bases, with 17 bases between them. The CDR3 loop spans 13 amino acids. Germline-derived CDR1 and CDR2 are SQVTM and ANQGSEA.

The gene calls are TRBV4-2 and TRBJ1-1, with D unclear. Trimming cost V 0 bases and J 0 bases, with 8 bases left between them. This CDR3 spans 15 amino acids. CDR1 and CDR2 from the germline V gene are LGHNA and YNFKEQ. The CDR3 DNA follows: TGTGCCAGCAGCCAAGATGCCACCTTGAACACTGAAGCTTTCTTT. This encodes CASSQDATLNTEAFF.

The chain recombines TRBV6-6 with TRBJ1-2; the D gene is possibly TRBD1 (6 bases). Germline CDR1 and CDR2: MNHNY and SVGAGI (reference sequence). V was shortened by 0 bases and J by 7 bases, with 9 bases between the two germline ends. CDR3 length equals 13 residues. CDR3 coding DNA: TGTGCCAGCAGTTACTCGACAGGAGGTGGCTACACCTTC. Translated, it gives CASSYSTGGGYTF.

CDR3 protein: CATSRISGVREQYF. In DNA form, the CDR3 reads TGTGCCACCAGCAGAATATCAGGGGTCCGCGAGCAGTACTTC. This chain links TRBV15 with TRBJ2-7, with D possibly matching TRBD1 (6 bases). Germline-derived CDR1 and CDR2 are LNHNV and YYDKDF (reference sequence). This CDR3 region has 14 residues. Trimming stripped 2 bases from V and 6 bases from J, with 14 bases between. The full variable domain, in which reference TRBV15 and TRBJ2-7 provide the parts outside the CDR3, is DAMVIQNPRYQVTQFGKPVTLSCSQTLNHNVMYWYQQKSSQAPKLLFHYYDKDFNNEADTPDNFQSRRPNTSFCFLDIRSPGLGDTAMYLCATSRISGVREQYFGPGTRLTVT.

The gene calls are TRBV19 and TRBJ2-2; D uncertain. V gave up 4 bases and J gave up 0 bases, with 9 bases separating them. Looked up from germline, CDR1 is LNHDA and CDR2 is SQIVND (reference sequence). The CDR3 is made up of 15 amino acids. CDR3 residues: CASSTGYANTGELFF. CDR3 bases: TGTGCCAGTAGTACCGGGTACGCGAACACCGGGGAGCTGTTTTTT.

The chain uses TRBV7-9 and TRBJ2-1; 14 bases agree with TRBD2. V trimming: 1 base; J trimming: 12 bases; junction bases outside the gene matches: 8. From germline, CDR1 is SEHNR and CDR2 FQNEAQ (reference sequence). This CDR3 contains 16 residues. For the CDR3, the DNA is TGTGCCAGCAGCTTAGGGACTAGCGGGAGGTACAAGAGGCAGTTCTTC. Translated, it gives CASSLGTSGRYKRQFF.

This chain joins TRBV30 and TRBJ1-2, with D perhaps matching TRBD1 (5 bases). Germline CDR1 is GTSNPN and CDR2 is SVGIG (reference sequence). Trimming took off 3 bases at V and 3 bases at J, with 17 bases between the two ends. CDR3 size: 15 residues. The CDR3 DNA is TGTGCCTGGAGCCCAACGGGGGGGGTTGACTATGGCTACACCTTC. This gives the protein CAWSPTGGVDYGYTF.